The present T cell receptor beta chain was sequenced within a study of human T cells and chemical hapten exposure. Background on the study: The sensitizer, 2% DPC, was used on around 2 cm by around 2 cm of upper inner arm skin.

The sample's time point: patch test 2, 6 weeks after DPC sensitization. Treatment indicated: therapeutic diphenylcyclopropenone sensitization with weekly scalp DPC. This clonotype came up a few times. Its antigen remains unidentified. The CDR3 contains 13 residues. Trimming removed 6 bases from V and 7 bases from J; junction bases left unmatched: 5. Germline loops: CDR1 ENHRY, CDR2 SYGVKD. It was the library that attached unique molecular identifiers to individual cDNA molecules. One entry per CDR3 protein results from TCRdb running MiXCR on the RACE reads. The sample consists of about 400,000 distinct CDR3 sequences, about 6.3% of them appearing once. General study results and limits: PT1 expanded TCR counts correlated positively with patch test score.

The genes are TRBV10-3 and TRBJ2-1; 8 nucleotides agree with TRBD1. The sequence came from a woman aged 18-30 years with alopecia areata. Some clones in this sample may be carry-over from other donors' samples. Sequences were derived from whole blood, sampled in connection with sensitization to the hapten diphenylcyclopropenone (DPC). The CDR3 protein is CAISSDRANEQFF. The CDR3 nucleotides read TGTGCCATCAGCTCGGACAGGGCTAATGAGCAGTTCTTC.